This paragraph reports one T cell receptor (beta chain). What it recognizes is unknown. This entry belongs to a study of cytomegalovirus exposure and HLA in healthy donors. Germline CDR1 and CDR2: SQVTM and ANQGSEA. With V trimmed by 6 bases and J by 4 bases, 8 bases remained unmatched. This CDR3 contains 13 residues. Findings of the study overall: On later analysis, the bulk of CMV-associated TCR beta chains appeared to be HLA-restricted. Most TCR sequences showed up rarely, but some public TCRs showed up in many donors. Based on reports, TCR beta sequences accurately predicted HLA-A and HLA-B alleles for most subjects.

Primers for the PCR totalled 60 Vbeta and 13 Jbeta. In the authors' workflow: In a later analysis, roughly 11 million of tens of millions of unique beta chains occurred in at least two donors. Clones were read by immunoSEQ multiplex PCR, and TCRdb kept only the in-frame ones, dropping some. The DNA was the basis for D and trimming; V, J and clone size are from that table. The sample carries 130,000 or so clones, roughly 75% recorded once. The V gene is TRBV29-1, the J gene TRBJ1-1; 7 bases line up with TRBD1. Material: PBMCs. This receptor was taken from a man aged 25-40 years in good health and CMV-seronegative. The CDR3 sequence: CSVMGQMSTEAFF. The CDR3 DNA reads TGCAGCGTAATGGGACAGATGAGCACTGAAGCTTTCTTT.